Listed here are 16 T cell receptor beta chains from one sample, sequenced in a study of T cell responses to AZD1222 COVID-19 vaccine. Only in-frame clones appear in the TCRdb table, and some are missing; sequencing was by immunoSEQ multiplex PCR. The repertoire holds 50,000 or so clones, with about 88% as singletons. The sequencing here drew on peripheral blood, taken 28 days after the second AZD1222 dose. The receptors derive from an adult who received the AZD1222 COVID-19 vaccine.

V and J are TRBV3-1 (or the pseudogene TRBV3-2) and TRBJ2-5, with 7 bases identical to TRBD2. CDR3 length: 16 residues. V lost 0 bases, J lost 5 bases, and 9 bases stayed unmatched. Germline V gene lookup returns CDR1 LGHDT and CDR2 YNNKEL (reference sequence). In DNA, the CDR3 is TGTGCCAGCAGCCAAGACGGGCTGGTGGGGGGGGAGACCCAGTACTTC. Amino acids: CASSQDGLVGGETQYF.

This clone was observed a single time. The chain uses TRBV7-7 and TRBJ2-5, with a possible D match to TRBD2 (6 bases). Trimming took 5 bases from V and 5 from J, leaving 15 bases between them. Germline V CDR1 and CDR2: SSHAT, FNYEAQ (reference sequence). The CDR3 is 14 residues long. CDR3 sequence (DNA): TGTGCCAGCAGCCAGGTCGGAGGGATGGAGACCCAGTACTTC. It specifies CASSQVGGMETQYF.

V is TRBV7-9 and J is TRBJ1-5, with D perhaps TRBD1 (5 bases). Germline CDR1 and CDR2: SEHNR and FQNEAQ (reference sequence). Between the trimmed V and J ends, which lost 5 bases and 5 bases, there was a span of 10 bases. CDR3 size: 13 residues. The CDR3 nucleotides read TGTGCCAGCAGCAGGGGCCTAGATCAGCCCCAGCATTTT. It translates to CASSRGLDQPQHF.

This clone occurred a few times. This chain uses TRBV27 with TRBJ2-7; 11 nucleotides line up with TRBD2. The ends lost 5 bases at V and 5 bases at J; junction bases unmatched: 8. CDR3 length: 15 residues. CDR1 and CDR2 (germline): MNHEY, SMNVEV (reference sequence). The CDR3, as DNA: TGTGCCAGCAGTGCCCCGACTAGCGGGATTGACGAGCAGTACTTC. It yields the protein CASSAPTSGIDEQYF.

This chain joins TRBV19 and TRBJ1-1; tentative D call: TRBD1 (5 bases). With 5 bases removed from V and 5 bases from J, the gap between germline ends came to 15 bases. Germline assignment: CDR1 LNHDA and CDR2 SQIVND (reference sequence). This CDR3 region has 14 residues. The CDR3 nucleotides are TGTGCCAGTAGTCCTCAGGGACGAGGAACTGAAGCTTTCTTT. Its protein is CASSPQGRGTEAFF.

The chain carries TRBV19 and TRBJ1-4, with D possibly matching TRBD1 (6 bases). The CDR3 runs 15 residues. V lost 3 bases and J lost 7, with 15 bases in between. Germline V lookup: CDR1 LNHDA, CDR2 SQIVND (reference sequence). The CDR3 spells CASSIGTSAGEKLFF. The CDR3 bases are TGTGCCAGTAGTATTGGGACATCTGCGGGTGAAAAACTGTTTTTT.

This clone was seen only once. V and J are TRBV5-7 and TRBJ1-6; D is ambiguous. Being an ORF, TRBV5-7 has a function that is uncertain. The CDR3 length is 16 residues. Trimming left V 4 bases short and J 7 bases short, with 18 bases between. In DNA, the CDR3 is TGTGCCAGCAGCCGCCCCGCGAGTTTAAGAAATTCACCCCTCCACTTT. It specifies CASSRPASLRNSPLHF.

The chain combines TRBV5-4 with TRBJ1-2; 11 positions match TRBD1. The V and J ends lost 0 bases and 4 bases, in that order; junction bases with no gene match: 8. The CDR3 totals 17 residues. CDR1 SGHNT and CDR2 YYREEE come from the germline V gene (reference sequence). The CDR3 DNA reads TGTGCCAGCAGCTTGGGGACAGGGGGCGGTCAAGGCTATGGCTACACCTTC. This translates into CASSLGTGGGQGYGYTF.

The CDR3 DNA reads TGTGCCAGCAGTTTCGAGGCACAGACCTACGAGCAGTACTTC. Translation: CASSFEAQTYEQYF. This chain joins TRBV27 and TRBJ2-7; D gene unclear. From germline, CDR1 is MNHEY and CDR2 SMNVEV (reference sequence). CDR3 length: 14 amino acids. The V end lost 3 bases, the J end lost 2 bases, and 11 bases lay between the germline ends.

Here the CDR3 DNA reads TGTGCCAGCAGACAGGGGGCGCAAAGTAGGTACGAGCAGTACTTC. It is translated as CASRQGAQSRYEQYF. The J gene is TRBJ2-7, the V gene TRBV3-1 (or the pseudogene TRBV3-2); the match to TRBD1 covers 9 bases. Germline trimming cut 6 bases from V and 4 bases from J; bases unmatched to any gene: 10. The germline gives CDR1 LGHDT, CDR2 YNNKEL (reference sequence). The CDR3 loop spans 15 amino acids.

The chain is built from TRBV25-1 and TRBJ2-3; D uncertain. V dropped 7 bases and J dropped 6 bases, with 14 bases sitting between them. CDR1 and CDR2 (germline): MGHDK, SYGVNS. The CDR3 covers 13 residues. CDR3 DNA: TGTGCCAGCATAGGGCAGGTCTCGGATACGCAGTATTTT. This codes for CASIGQVSDTQYF. Combining the CDR3 with reference TRBV25-1 and TRBJ2-3 gives the whole variable domain EADIYQTPRYLVIGTGKKITLECSQTMGHDKMYWYQQDPGMELHLIHYSYGVNSTEKGDLSSESTVSRIRTEHFPLTLESARPSHTSQYLCASIGQVSDTQYFGPGTRLTVL.

This rearrangement joins TRBV28 to TRBJ2-7; a possible D gene is TRBD2 (5 bases). V was clipped by 4 bases and J by 5 bases, with 6 bases between them. The CDR3 is made up of 11 amino acids. Germline lookup yields CDR1 MDHEN and CDR2 SYDVKM. The CDR3 DNA reads TGTGCCAGCAGTTACGGGGACGAGCAGTACTTC. This encodes CASSYGDEQYF.

The CDR3 sequence is CASSYGTSGRFQETQYF. CDR3 nucleotide sequence: TGTGCCAGCAGCTATGGGACTAGCGGGAGGTTCCAAGAGACCCAGTACTTC. The chain is built from TRBV7-6 and TRBJ2-5, with 15 bases lining up with TRBD2. CDR3 length: 17 residues. J was trimmed by 1 base and V by 4 bases; bases with no gene match: 4. CDR1 is SGHVS and CDR2 is FNYEAQ in the germline V gene.

This chain joins TRBV12-3 or TRBV12-4 and TRBJ1-1, with unresolved D. Trimming cost V 4 bases and J 5 bases, with 8 bases left between them. The CDR3 covers 12 residues. The CDR3 reads CASSSGITEAFF. For the CDR3, the DNA is TGTGCCAGCAGTTCCGGTATTACTGAAGCTTTCTTT.

The rearrangement links TRBV9 to TRBJ1-2; no clear D gene. Trimming removed 5 bases from V and 2 bases from J, with 10 bases in between. Germline V gene lookup returns CDR1 SGDLS and CDR2 YYNGEE. CDR3 length: 13 amino acids. CDR3 nucleotides: TGTGCCAGCAGTCCCACAGAGAACTATGGCTACACCTTC. This translates into CASSPTENYGYTF.

V is TRBV10-1 and J is TRBJ2-2; D unclear. The CDR3 length is 13 residues. V lost 0 bases and J 8 bases, leaving 7 bases between the germline ends. CDR1 WNHNN and CDR2 SYGVQD come from the germline V gene (reference sequence). CDR3 nucleotides: TGCGCCAGCAGTGAGTCGTACCAGGGGGAGCTGTTTTTT. It translates to CASSESYQGELFF.